This passage covers 22 T cell receptor beta chains from one sample sequenced in a study of shared clonotypes between healthy human individuals (dated by TCRdb to 2018 to 2021). Library method: the immunoSEQ multiplex PCR assay. The source is immuneACCESS, and TCRdb retained only in-frame sequences with V and J called. Part of the clones is not carried over; for the studies checked, unresolved V genes explain less than half of this, and the remainder is unexplained. The sample table records roughly 2.6 million clones; around 90% of these occur just once. The ten largest clones capture 0.14% of the sample. Sample: naive CD4+ T cells sorted from blood. Interpreted using the paper, the cell subset or site label stands for: CD45RA+ positively selected. Source of these receptors: a young man in good health.

The rearrangement uses TRBV28 and TRBJ1-5; no definite D call. Germline lookup yields CDR1 MDHEN and CDR2 SYDVKM. Trimming shortened V by 5 bases and J by 4 bases, and 12 bases separated the two germline ends. CDR3 size: 14 residues. CDR3 in amino acids: CASSLRVLNQPQHF. The CDR3, as DNA: TGTGCCAGCAGTCTTAGGGTCCTTAATCAGCCCCAGCATTTT.

This clone has just one count. The chain employs TRBV19 and TRBJ1-5; D is undetermined. The CDR3 length is 12 residues. Trimming cost V 5 bases and J 4 bases, with 6 bases left between them. Germline V gene lookup returns CDR1 LNHDA and CDR2 SQIVND (reference sequence). The CDR3 reads CASSGNNQPQHF. CDR3 coding DNA: TGTGCCAGTAGTGGGAATAATCAGCCCCAGCATTTT. The whole variable domain, remainder taken from reference TRBV19 and TRBJ1-5, is DGGITQSPKYLFRKEGQNVTLSCEQNLNHDAMYWYRQDPGQGLRLIYYSQIVNDFQKGDIAEGYSVSREKKESFPLTVTSAQKNPTAFYLCASSGNNQPQHFGDGTRLSIL.

The V call is TRBV2, the J call TRBJ2-1; D is ambiguous. The CDR3 extends over 17 amino acids. Trimming cost V 2 bases and J 0 bases, with 14 bases left between them. The germline CDR1 and CDR2 sequences are SNHLY and FYNNEI. The chain's CDR3 is CASSERQTRSSYNEQFF. In nucleotides, the CDR3 is TGTGCCAGCAGTGAACGGCAAACGCGCAGCTCCTACAATGAGCAGTTCTTC.

The J gene is TRBJ1-1, the V gene TRBV19, with D possibly being TRBD1 (5 bases). V lost 5 bases to trimming and J lost 4 bases, with 20 bases between them. The CDR3 extends over 16 amino acids. Germline V gives CDR1 LNHDA, CDR2 SQIVND (reference sequence). The CDR3 loop reads CASSPYTGRGGTEAFF. In nucleotides, the CDR3 is TGTGCCAGTAGTCCCTACACGGGACGGGGGGGCACTGAAGCTTTCTTT.

To note about this clone: The same CDR3 is also encoded by other DNA sequences in this sample. DNA for the CDR3: TGTGCCAGCAGCTTAGGTACTGGAAACACCATATATTTT. It translates to CASSLGTGNTIYF. This chain links TRBV7-8 with TRBJ1-3; no definite D call. Germline CDR1 SGHVS, CDR2 FQNEAQ. The CDR3 totals 13 residues. Trimming removed 1 base at V and 2 bases at J, with 3 bases between.

The table lists this clone with a count of one. This chain joins TRBV6-5 and TRBJ1-6, with a tentative D call TRBD1 (5 bases). CDR3 size: 15 residues. Germline loops: CDR1 MNHEY, CDR2 SVGAGI. Trimming took 6 bases from V and 2 from J, leaving 11 bases between them. This CDR3 is CASRSDRTYNSPLHF. CDR3 bases: TGTGCCAGCAGGTCCGACAGAACCTATAATTCACCCCTCCACTTT.

Concerning this clone itself: This CDR3 is also generated by other DNA sequences in the sample. This rearrangement joins TRBV10-3 to TRBJ1-5, with 8 bases aligning to TRBD1. The V gene's germline CDR1 is ENHRY and CDR2 SYGVKD. The ends lost 2 bases at V and 4 bases at J; junction bases unmatched: 1. This CDR3 has 14 amino acids. CDR3 DNA: TGTGCCATCAGTGAGGGGACAGGAAATCAGCCCCAGCATTTT. Translating gives CAISEGTGNQPQHF.

The chain employs TRBV5-1 and TRBJ2-1, with TRBD1 matching 7 bases. The CDR3 runs 14 residues. The V gene's germline CDR1 is SGHRS and CDR2 YFSETQ. Trimming cost V 5 bases and J 7 bases; bases outside gene matches: 9. The CDR3 nucleotides are TGCGCCAGCAGGCGCCGGACAGGTGGGAATGAGCAGTTCTTC. Its translation: CASRRRTGGNEQFF.

V and J are TRBV5-1 and TRBJ1-6; no firm D call. V was clipped by 0 bases and J by 8 bases, with 15 bases between them. The germline CDR1 and CDR2 sequences are SGHRS and YFSETQ. This CDR3 is 16 amino acids long. The CDR3 DNA reads as TGCGCCAGCAGCTTGGTGAGCCGGCGGTTGGATTCACCCCTCCACTTT. This encodes CASSLVSRRLDSPLHF.

This chain uses TRBV5-6 with TRBJ2-2; 8 nucleotides align to TRBD1. The germline V gene encodes CDR1 SGHDT and CDR2 YYEEEE. V was clipped by 5 bases and J by 8 bases; unmatched bases: 5. The CDR3 consists of 13 residues. CDR3 sequence (DNA): TGTGCCAGCAGACCTACAGGGGGTGGGGAGCTGTTTTTT. Its translation: CASRPTGGGELFF.

With regard to this clone: Additional DNA sequences in this sample encode the identical CDR3. The chain uses TRBV7-9 and TRBJ1-1; D perhaps matches TRBD1 (6 bases). V lost 1 base to trimming and J lost 4 bases, with 7 bases between them. Per germline, CDR1 SEHNR and CDR2 FQNEAQ (reference sequence). The CDR3 length is 13 residues. The CDR3 sequence is CASSLDRATEAFF. In DNA form, the CDR3 reads TGTGCCAGCAGCTTAGACAGGGCCACTGAAGCTTTCTTT.

The CDR3 sequence: CSVVPGGETQYF. As DNA, the CDR3 is TGCAGCGTTGTTCCGGGGGGGGAGACCCAGTACTTC. The chain combines TRBV29-1 with TRBJ2-5; 8 positions agree with TRBD2. After removal of 4 bases from V and 5 bases from J, the junction contained 3 bases not matched to a gene. This CDR3 is built from 12 residues. CDR1 SQVTM and CDR2 ANQGSEA come from the germline V gene.

The V call is TRBV30, the J call TRBJ2-1, with D possibly TRBD2 on 6 matching bases. V was cut by 2 bases and J by 3 bases, with 11 bases left in between. Germline V gives CDR1 GTSNPN, CDR2 SVGIG (reference sequence). The CDR3 has 14 residues. DNA for the CDR3: TGTGCCTGGAGTTTTAGCGGTTTCTACAATGAGCAGTTCTTC. Translated, it gives CAWSFSGFYNEQFF.

The rearrangement joins TRBV11-2 to TRBJ2-2; 13 nucleotides line up with TRBD2. Germline V gene data show CDR1 as SGHAT and CDR2 as FQNNGV. Germline trimming cut 5 bases from V and 2 bases from J; bases unmatched to any gene: 8. The CDR3 runs to 18 residues. The CDR3 sequence is CASSPRGLAGKNTGELFF. The DNA of the CDR3 is TGTGCCAGCAGCCCACGGGGACTAGCGGGAAAAAACACCGGGGAGCTGTTTTTT. The variable domain in full, with the rest retrieved from reference TRBV11-2 and TRBJ2-2, is EAGVAQSPRYKIIEKRQSVAFWCNPISGHATLYWYQQILGQGPKLLIQFQNNGVVDDSQLPKDRFSAERLKGVDSTLKIQPAKLEDSAVYLCASSPRGLAGKNTGELFFGEGSRLTVL.

This chain connects TRBV5-1 to TRBJ2-7; 14 bases line up with TRBD2. The CDR3 is made up of 15 amino acids. Trimming removed 4 bases from V and 5 bases from J; junction bases left unmatched: 5. The germline V gene encodes CDR1 SGHRS and CDR2 YFSETQ. CDR3 in amino acids: CASSPGLAGANEQYF. The CDR3, as DNA: TGCGCCAGCAGCCCGGGACTAGCGGGAGCGAACGAGCAGTACTTC.

The CDR3 here is CASSLGRLALYTDTQYF. DNA for the CDR3: TGTGCCAGCAGCCTGGGGCGGCTGGCATTATACACAGATACGCAGTATTTT. The chain couples TRBV11-2 to TRBJ2-3; D perhaps matches TRBD1 (5 bases). This CDR3 spans 17 amino acids. The ends were cut back, 5 bases at V and 2 bases at J, with 20 bases in the middle. Per germline, CDR1 SGHAT and CDR2 FQNNGV.

This chain links TRBV2 with TRBJ1-1; 12 nucleotides match TRBD1. The CDR3 consists of 15 residues. J lost 0 bases, V lost 6 bases, and 2 bases had no gene match. Germline values: CDR1 SNHLY, CDR2 FYNNEI. In DNA, the CDR3 is TGTGCCAGCAGGGGACAGGGGGCCGTGAACACTGAAGCTTTCTTT. It codes for CASRGQGAVNTEAFF.

The chain has TRBV5-4 and TRBJ2-2, with D perhaps matching TRBD2 (5 bases). Germline V CDR1 and CDR2: SGHNT, YYREEE (reference sequence). CDR3 length: 15 residues. Trimming cost V 3 bases and J 6 bases, with 15 bases left between them. CDR3 in amino acids: CASSSTSRSPGELFF. CDR3 sequence (DNA): TGTGCCAGCAGCTCCACTAGTAGAAGCCCCGGGGAGCTGTTTTTT.

This clone occurred a few times. This chain uses TRBV20-1 with TRBJ1-1, with 8 bases fitting TRBD1. The CDR3 extends over 11 amino acids. The junction had 6 bases not matched to a gene; V was cut back by 5 bases and J by 10 bases. Per germline, CDR1 DFQATT and CDR2 SNEGSKA (reference sequence). The CDR3 loop reads CSARGQASAFF. The CDR3 DNA sequence: TGCAGTGCTCGGGGACAGGCCTCAGCTTTCTTT.

The chain is built from TRBV11-1 and TRBJ2-5; perhaps TRBD1 as D (5 bases). This CDR3 is built from 15 residues. Trimming stripped 5 bases from V and 2 bases from J, with 15 bases between. CDR1 and CDR2 (germline): SGHAT, FQDESV (reference sequence). CDR3 DNA sequence: TGTGCCAGCAGCCCCCGGACACCTAGACAAGAGACCCAGTACTTC. Protein: CASSPRTPRQETQYF. The full variable domain, with the rest looked up from reference TRBV11-1 and TRBJ2-5, is EAEVAQSPRYKITEKSQAVAFWCDPISGHATLYWYRQILGQGPELLVQFQDESVVDDSQLPKDRFSAERLKGVDSTLKIQPAELGDSAMYLCASSPRTPRQETQYFGPGTRLLVL.

A note on this clone: The junction departs from germline at one end; a sequencing error may be responsible. This sequence joins TRBV11-2 and TRBJ2-2, with 9 nucleotides matching TRBD1. Germline V gene data show CDR1 as SGHAT and CDR2 as FQNNGV. CDR3 length: 16 residues. The CDR3 nucleotides are TGTGCCAGCACCTTAGCTGGGACAGGGCGGACCGGGGAGCTGTTTTTT. Its translation is CASTLAGTGRTGELFF.

The rearrangement joins TRBV7-6 to TRBJ2-3; D not resolved. The germline V and J ends were trimmed by 1 base and 7 bases, with 6 bases remaining between them. The germline V gene encodes CDR1 SGHVS and CDR2 FNYEAQ. CDR3 length: 12 amino acids. This chain's CDR3 is CASSLVGNTQYF. CDR3 DNA: TGTGCCAGCAGCTTAGTAGGGAATACGCAGTATTTT. Using reference TRBV7-6 and TRBJ2-3 for the parts outside the CDR3, the full variable domain is GAGVSQSPRYKVTKRGQDVALRCDPISGHVSLYWYRQALGQGPEFLTYFNYEAQQDKSGLPNDRFSAERPEGSISTLTIQRTEQRDSAMYRCASSLVGNTQYFGPGTRLTVL.